The rows below give T cell receptor beta chains drawn from one sample of a study of glioma-infiltrating T cells after dendritic cell vaccination. This table comes from immunoSEQ multiplex PCR, and its TCRdb copy is limited to in-frame clones, with some not included. Here the sample spans approximately 100,000 clones, roughly 80% being singletons. The source was blood, collected before dendritic cell vaccination. Receptor source: a human donor with glioblastoma. Both conserved end residues are part of each CDR3. Fields, in order: CDR3 length, clone size, J gene, D gene, V gene, CDR3 DNA, CDR3 protein. The D gene is left open where the match is weak. Rows may omit the clone size; those that give it use once, few, many or a size class.

>16|few|TRBJ1-2|NA|TRBV28
TGTGCCAGCAGTCCGAGAACCTACCCTACTAACTATGGCTACACCTTC
CASSPRTYPTNYGYTF
>15|NA|TRBJ2-1|NA|TRBV11-3
TGTGCCAGCAGCGCCAGGGTAAGCTCCTACAATGAGCAGTTCTTC
CASSARVSSYNEQFF
>12|NA|TRBJ2-3|NA|TRBV7-2
TGTGCCAGCAGCTTTACAGGCGATACGCAGTATTTT
CASSFTGDTQYF
>15|NA|TRBJ2-1|NA|TRBV10-3
TGTGCCATCAGTGAACAGTCAAGCTCCTACAATGAGCAGTTCTTC
CAISEQSSSYNEQFF
>13|NA|TRBJ1-2|TRBD1|TRBV5-4
TGTGCCAGCAGCTTGACAGGGGCCTATGGCTACACCTTC
CASSLTGAYGYTF
>14|few|TRBJ2-3|TRBD2|TRBV5-1
TGCGCCAGCAGCTCTGGACTAGCCACAGATACGCAGTATTTT
CASSSGLATDTQYF
>14|NA|TRBJ2-2|NA|TRBV11-1
TGTGCCAGCAGCTCAGACAGAAACACCGGGGAGCTGTTTTTT
CASSSDRNTGELFF
>12|medium-sized|TRBJ2-7|TRBD2|TRBV11-3
TGTGCCAGCAGCCCCGGGGGGTACGAGCAGTACTTC
CASSPGGYEQYF
>13|NA|TRBJ2-1|TRBD1|TRBV29-1
TGCAGCGGTACAGGGGCCCGATACAATGAGCAGTTCTTC
CSGTGARYNEQFF
>14|NA|TRBJ2-2|NA|TRBV6-5
TGTGCCAGCAGTTACGCAGGGAAGTCCGGGGAGCTGTTTTTT
CASSYAGKSGELFF
>12|NA|TRBJ1-4|NA|TRBV9
TGTGCCAGCAGCGGAGGTAATGAAAAACTGTTTTTT
CASSGGNEKLFF
>13|NA|TRBJ2-5|NA|TRBV19
TGTGCCAGTAGTAAGGGGTCTCAAGAGACCCAGTACTTC
CASSKGSQETQYF
>13|NA|TRBJ1-2|NA|TRBV30
TGTGCCTCTCGCCTCGACAGAGACTATGGCTACACCTTC
CASRLDRDYGYTF
>17|NA|TRBJ2-3|TRBD2|TRBV5-6
TGTGCCAGCAGCTTGGGAGGACTAGCAACCCCCACAGATACGCAGTATTTT
CASSLGGLATPTDTQYF
>16|NA|TRBJ1-1|NA|TRBV30
TGTGCCTGGAGGTCGATCCGGCAGGGGAAAAACACTGAAGCTTTCTTT
CAWRSIRQGKNTEAFF
>16|NA|TRBJ2-1|TRBD1|TRBV9
TGTGCCAGCAGCGTAGAGGGAGACAGGGGACACAATGAGCAGTTCTTC
CASSVEGDRGHNEQFF
>12|few|TRBJ2-7|NA|TRBV7-2
TGTGCCAGCAGCACCTCTTCGGGGGAGCAGTACTTC
CASSTSSGEQYF
>14|NA|TRBJ1-1|TRBD1|TRBV28
TGTGCCAGCAGTCGACCCTGGACAGGGGGTGAAGCTTTCTTT
CASSRPWTGGEAFF
>14|NA|TRBJ1-3|NA|TRBV29-1
TGCAGCGTTGATCAAACAGGGTCCGGAAACACCATATATTTT
CSVDQTGSGNTIYF
>15|NA|TRBJ1-1|NA|TRBV4-1
TGCGCCAGCAGCCAAGGACAGAGCATGAACACTGAAGCTTTCTTT
CASSQGQSMNTEAFF
>16|few|TRBJ1-4|TRBD1|TRBV27
TGTGCCAGCAGTTCCACCCCAGGGGGTGCTAATGAAAAACTGTTTTTT
CASSSTPGGANEKLFF
>14|NA|TRBJ1-2|TRBD1|TRBV27
TGTGCCAGCAGCCCAGGGACAGGACTTTATGGCTACACCTTC
CASSPGTGLYGYTF
>16|NA|TRBJ1-4|NA|TRBV15
TGTGCCACCAGCAGATATCAGGGATCAGGGAATGAAAAACTGTTTTTT
CATSRYQGSGNEKLFF
>13|NA|TRBJ1-2|NA|TRBV7-9
TGTGCCAGCAGCTTGCAGCCCGGGTATGGCTACACCTTC
CASSLQPGYGYTF
>12|NA|TRBJ2-1|NA|TRBV4-1
TGCGCCAGCAGCCCAGGGTTCGATGAGCAGTTCTTC
CASSPGFDEQFF
>15|NA|TRBJ1-4|TRBD1|TRBV25-1
TGTGCCACCAAACCCGGGACAGGGGACAATGAAAAACTGTTTTTT
CATKPGTGDNEKLFF